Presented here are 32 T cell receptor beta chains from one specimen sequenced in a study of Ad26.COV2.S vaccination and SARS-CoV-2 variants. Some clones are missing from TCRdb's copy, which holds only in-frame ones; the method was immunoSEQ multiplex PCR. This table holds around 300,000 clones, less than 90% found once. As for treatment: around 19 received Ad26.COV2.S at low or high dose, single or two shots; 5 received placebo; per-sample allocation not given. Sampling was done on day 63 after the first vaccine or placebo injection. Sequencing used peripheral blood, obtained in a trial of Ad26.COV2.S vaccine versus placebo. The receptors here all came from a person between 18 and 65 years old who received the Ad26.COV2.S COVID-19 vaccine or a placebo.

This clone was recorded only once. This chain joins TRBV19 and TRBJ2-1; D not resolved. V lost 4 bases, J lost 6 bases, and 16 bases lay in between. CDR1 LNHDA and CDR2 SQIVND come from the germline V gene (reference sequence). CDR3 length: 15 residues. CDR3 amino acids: CASSTLSTDTNEQFF. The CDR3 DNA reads TGTGCCAGTAGTACGCTCTCGACGGATACCAATGAGCAGTTCTTC.

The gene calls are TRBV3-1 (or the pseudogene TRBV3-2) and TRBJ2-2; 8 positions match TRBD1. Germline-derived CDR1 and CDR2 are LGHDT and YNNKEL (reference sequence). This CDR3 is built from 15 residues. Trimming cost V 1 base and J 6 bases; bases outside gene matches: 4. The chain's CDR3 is CASSQGDRRSGELFF. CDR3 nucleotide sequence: TGTGCCAGCAGCCAAGGGGACAGGAGGTCCGGGGAGCTGTTTTTT.

CDR3 DNA sequence: TGTGCCAGCAGTTTATTCTCAGGGGATGGCAATGAGCAGTTCTTC. Translation: CASSLFSGDGNEQFF. The V gene is TRBV27, the J gene TRBJ2-1; D is perhaps TRBD1 (6 bases). Trimming left V 1 base short and J 6 bases short, with 13 bases between. In germline, CDR1 is MNHEY, CDR2 SMNVEV (reference sequence). The CDR3 consists of 15 residues.

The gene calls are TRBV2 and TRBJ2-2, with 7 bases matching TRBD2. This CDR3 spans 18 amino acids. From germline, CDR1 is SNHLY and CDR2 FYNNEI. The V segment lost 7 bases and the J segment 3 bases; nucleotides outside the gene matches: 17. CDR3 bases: TGTGCCAGCAAAAGGCTAGCGGCTTTGAGGGTTGACACCGGGGAGCTGTTTTTT. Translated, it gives CASKRLAALRVDTGELFF.

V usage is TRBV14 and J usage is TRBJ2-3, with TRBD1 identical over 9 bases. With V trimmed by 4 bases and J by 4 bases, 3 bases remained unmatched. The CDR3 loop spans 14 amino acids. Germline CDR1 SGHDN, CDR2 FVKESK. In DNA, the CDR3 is TGTGCCAGCAGCCGGGACAGGGTGGCAGATACGCAGTATTTT. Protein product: CASSRDRVADTQYF.

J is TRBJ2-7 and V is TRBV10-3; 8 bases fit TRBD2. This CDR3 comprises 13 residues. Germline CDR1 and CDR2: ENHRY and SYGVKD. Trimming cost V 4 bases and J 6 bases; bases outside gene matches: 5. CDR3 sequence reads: CAISGASGSEQYF. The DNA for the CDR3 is TGTGCCATCAGTGGTGCTAGCGGGTCCGAGCAGTACTTC.

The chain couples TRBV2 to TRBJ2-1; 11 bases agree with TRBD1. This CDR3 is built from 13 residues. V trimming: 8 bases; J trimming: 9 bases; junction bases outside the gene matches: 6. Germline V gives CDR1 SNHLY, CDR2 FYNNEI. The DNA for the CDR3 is TGTGCCAGCGATGGACAGGGGGCGACTGAGCAGTTCTTC. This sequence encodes CASDGQGATEQFF.

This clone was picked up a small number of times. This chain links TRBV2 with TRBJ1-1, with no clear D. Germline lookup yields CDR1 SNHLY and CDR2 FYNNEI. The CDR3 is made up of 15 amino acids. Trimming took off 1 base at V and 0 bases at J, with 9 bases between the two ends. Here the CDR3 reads CASSEEVPMNTEAFF. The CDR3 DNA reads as TGTGCCAGCAGTGAAGAAGTGCCGATGAACACTGAAGCTTTCTTT.

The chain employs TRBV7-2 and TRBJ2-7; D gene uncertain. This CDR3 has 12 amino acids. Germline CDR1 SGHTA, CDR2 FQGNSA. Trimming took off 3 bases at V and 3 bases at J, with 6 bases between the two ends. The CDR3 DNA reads TGTGCCAGCAGCTTTAGAAGCTACGAGCAGTACTTC. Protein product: CASSFRSYEQYF.

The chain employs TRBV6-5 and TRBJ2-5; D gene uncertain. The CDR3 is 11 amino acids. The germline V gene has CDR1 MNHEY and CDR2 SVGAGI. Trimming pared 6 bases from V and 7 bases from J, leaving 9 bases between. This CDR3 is CASSSLRTQYF. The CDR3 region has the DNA TGTGCCAGCAGCTCCCTTCGGACCCAGTACTTC.

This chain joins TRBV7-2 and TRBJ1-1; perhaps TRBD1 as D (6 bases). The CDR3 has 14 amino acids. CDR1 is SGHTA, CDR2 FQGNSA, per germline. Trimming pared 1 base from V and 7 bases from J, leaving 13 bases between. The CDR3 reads CASSLDDRLDEAFF. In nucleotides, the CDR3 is TGTGCCAGCAGCTTAGATGACAGGCTGGATGAAGCTTTCTTT.

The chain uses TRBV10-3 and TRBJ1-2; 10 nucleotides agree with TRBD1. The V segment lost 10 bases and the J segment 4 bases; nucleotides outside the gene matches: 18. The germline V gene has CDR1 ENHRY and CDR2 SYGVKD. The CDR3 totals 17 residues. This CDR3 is CATASPGTGVRGYGYTF. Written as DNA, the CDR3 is TGTGCCACTGCGTCACCCGGGACAGGGGTCCGCGGCTATGGCTACACCTTC.

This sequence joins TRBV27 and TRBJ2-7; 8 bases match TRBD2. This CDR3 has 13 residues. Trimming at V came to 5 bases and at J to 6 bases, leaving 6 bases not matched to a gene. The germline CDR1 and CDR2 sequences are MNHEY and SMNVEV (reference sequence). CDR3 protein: CASSDGRATEQYF. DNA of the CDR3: TGTGCCAGCAGTGACGGGAGGGCTACCGAGCAGTACTTC.

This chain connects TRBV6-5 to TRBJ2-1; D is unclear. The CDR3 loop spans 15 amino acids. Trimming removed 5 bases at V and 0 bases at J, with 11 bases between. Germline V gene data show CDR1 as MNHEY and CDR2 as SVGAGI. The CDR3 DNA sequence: TGTGCCAGCAGTCGGACCCAGAGCTCCTACAATGAGCAGTTCTTC. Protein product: CASSRTQSSYNEQFF.

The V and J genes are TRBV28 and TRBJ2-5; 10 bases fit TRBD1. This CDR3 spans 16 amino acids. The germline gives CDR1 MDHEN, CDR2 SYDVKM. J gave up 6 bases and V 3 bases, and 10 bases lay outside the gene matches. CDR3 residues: CASSFKGTGVPKTQYF. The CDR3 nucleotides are TGTGCCAGCAGTTTCAAGGGGACAGGGGTCCCGAAGACCCAGTACTTC.

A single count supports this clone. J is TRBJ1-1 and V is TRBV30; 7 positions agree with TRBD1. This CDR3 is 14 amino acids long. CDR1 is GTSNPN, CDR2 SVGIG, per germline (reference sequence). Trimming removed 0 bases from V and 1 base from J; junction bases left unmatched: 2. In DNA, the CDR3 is TGTGCCTGGAGTGTGCGGGACAGGAACACTGAAGCTTTCTTT. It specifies CAWSVRDRNTEAFF.

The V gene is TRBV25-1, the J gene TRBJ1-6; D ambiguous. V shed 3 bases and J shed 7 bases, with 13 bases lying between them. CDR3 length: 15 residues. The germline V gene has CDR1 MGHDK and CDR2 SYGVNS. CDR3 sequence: CASSDIRRPNSPLHF. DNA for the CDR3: TGTGCCAGCAGTGACATCAGGAGGCCAAATTCACCCCTCCACTTT.

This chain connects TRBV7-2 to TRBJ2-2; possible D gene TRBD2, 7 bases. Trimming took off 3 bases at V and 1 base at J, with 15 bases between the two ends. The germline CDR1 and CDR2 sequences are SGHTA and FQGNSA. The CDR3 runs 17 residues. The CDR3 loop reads CASSFLGGGLNTGELFF. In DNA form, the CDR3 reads TGTGCCAGCAGCTTTTTGGGCGGGGGCCTGAACACCGGGGAGCTGTTTTTT.

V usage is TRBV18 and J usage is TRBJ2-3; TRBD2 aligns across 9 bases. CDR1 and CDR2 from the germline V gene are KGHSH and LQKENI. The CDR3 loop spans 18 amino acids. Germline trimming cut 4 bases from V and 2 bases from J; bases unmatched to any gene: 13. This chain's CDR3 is CASSLTGTSLSVTDTQYF. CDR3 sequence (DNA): TGTGCCAGCTCACTGACCGGGACTAGCCTCTCTGTCACAGATACGCAGTATTTT.

CDR3: CASIGRRLSFNYGYTF. The CDR3 DNA is TGTGCCAGCATAGGACGGCGCCTGAGTTTTAACTATGGCTACACCTTC. The chain has TRBV9 and TRBJ1-2; D is unresolved. Trimming took off 6 bases at V and 1 base at J, with 19 bases between the two ends. This CDR3 contains 16 residues. The germline V gene encodes CDR1 SGDLS and CDR2 YYNGEE.

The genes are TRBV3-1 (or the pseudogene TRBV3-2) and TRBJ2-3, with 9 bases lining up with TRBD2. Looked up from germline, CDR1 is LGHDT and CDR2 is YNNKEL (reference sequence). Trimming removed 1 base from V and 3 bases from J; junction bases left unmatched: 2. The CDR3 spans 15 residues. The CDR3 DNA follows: TGTGCCAGCAGCCAAGGACTAGCGGCTACAGATACGCAGTATTTT. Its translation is CASSQGLAATDTQYF.

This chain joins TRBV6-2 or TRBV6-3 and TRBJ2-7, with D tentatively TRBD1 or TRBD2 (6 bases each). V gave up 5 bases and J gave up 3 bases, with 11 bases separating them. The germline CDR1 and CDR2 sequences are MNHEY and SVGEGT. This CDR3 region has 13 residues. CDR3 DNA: TGTGCCAGCAGTCGGGGGCAGGGCTACGAGCAGTACTTC. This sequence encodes CASSRGQGYEQYF.

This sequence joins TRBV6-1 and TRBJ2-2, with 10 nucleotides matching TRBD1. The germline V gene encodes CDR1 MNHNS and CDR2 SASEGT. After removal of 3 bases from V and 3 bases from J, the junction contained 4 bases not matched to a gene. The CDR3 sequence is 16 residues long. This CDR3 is CASSDRDRGDTGELFF. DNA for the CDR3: TGTGCCAGCAGTGACCGGGACAGGGGAGACACCGGGGAGCTGTTTTTT.

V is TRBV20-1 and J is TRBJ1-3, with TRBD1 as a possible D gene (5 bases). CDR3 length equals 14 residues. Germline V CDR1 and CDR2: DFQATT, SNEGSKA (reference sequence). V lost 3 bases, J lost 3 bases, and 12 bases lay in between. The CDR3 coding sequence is TGCAGTGCTAGTAGGGACGGGCATGGAAACACCATATATTTT. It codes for CSASRDGHGNTIYF.

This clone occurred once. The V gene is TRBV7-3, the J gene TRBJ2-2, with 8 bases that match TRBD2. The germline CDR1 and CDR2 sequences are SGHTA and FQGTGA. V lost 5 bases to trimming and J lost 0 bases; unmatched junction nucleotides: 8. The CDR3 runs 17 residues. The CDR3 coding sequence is TGTGCCAGCAGCGAGGTTTGGACTAGCCCGAACACCGGGGAGCTGTTTTTT. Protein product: CASSEVWTSPNTGELFF.

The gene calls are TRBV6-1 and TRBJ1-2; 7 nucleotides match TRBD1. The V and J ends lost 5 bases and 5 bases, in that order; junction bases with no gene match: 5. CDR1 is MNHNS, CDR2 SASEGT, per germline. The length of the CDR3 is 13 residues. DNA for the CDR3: TGTGCCAGCAGTCCCGACAGGGAATATGGCTACACCTTC. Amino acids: CASSPDREYGYTF.

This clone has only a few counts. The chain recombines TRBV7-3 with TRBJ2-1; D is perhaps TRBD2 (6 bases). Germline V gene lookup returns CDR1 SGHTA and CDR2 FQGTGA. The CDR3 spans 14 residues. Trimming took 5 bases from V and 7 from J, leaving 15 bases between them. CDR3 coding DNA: TGTGCCAGCAGCCCCGCGGGGATTGGGAATGAGCAGTTCTTC. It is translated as CASSPAGIGNEQFF.

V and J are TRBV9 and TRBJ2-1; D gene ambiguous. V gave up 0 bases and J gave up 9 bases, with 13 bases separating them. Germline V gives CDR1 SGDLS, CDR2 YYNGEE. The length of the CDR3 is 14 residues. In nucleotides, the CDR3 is TGTGCCAGCAGCGTAGGGTCCGCTCTGCTTGAGCAGTTCTTC. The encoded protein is CASSVGSALLEQFF.

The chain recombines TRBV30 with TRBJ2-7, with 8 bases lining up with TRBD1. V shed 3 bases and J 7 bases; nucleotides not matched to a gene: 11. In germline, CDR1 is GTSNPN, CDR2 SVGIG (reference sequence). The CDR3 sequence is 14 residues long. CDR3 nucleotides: TGTGCCTGGAGCCCCGGACAGGGCAAGGGAGAGCAGTACTTC. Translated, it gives CAWSPGQGKGEQYF. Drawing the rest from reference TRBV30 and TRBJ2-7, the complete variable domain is SQTIHQWPATLVQPVGSPLSLECTVEGTSNPNLYWYRQAAGRGLQLLFYSVGIGQISSEVPQNLSASRPQDRQFILSSKKLLLSDSGFYLCAWSPGQGKGEQYFGPGTRLTVT.

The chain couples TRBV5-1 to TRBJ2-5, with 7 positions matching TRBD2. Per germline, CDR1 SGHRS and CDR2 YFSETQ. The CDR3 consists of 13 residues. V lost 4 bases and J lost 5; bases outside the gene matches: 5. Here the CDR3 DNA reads TGCGCCAGCAGCGGCGGGGGTTACGAGACCCAGTACTTC. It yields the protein CASSGGGYETQYF. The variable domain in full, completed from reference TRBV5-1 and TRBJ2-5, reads KAGVTQTPRYLIKTRGQQVTLSCSPISGHRSVSWYQQTPGQGLQFLFEYFSETQRNKGNFPGRFSGRQFSNSRSEMNVSTLELGDSALYLCASSGGGYETQYFGPGTRLLVL.

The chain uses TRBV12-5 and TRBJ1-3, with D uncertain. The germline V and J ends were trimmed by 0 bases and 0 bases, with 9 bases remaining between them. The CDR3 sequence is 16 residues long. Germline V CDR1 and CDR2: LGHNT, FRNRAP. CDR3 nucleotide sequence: TGTGCTAGTGGTTTGGTTACCGGAATCTCTGGAAACACCATATATTTT. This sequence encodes CASGLVTGISGNTIYF.

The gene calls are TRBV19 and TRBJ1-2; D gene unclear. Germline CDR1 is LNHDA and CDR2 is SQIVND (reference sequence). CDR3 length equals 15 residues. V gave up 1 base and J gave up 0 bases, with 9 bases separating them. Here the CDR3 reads CASSIGADANYGYTF. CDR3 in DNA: TGTGCCAGTAGTATAGGGGCAGACGCTAACTATGGCTACACCTTC.